A single sample gave rise to the 13 T cell receptor beta chains below, sequenced in a study of blood T cell repertoires in COVID-19. Sequencing was performed with immunoSEQ multiplex PCR; in TCRdb, only in-frame clones are kept and a portion is missing. Here the sample spans 100,000 to 150,000 clones, 85% being singletons. Sequencing input: peripheral blood. The receptors here all came from a man older than 75 with active or convalescent COVID-19.

V is TRBV7-2 and J is TRBJ2-7; TRBD2 matches at 14 bases. Trimming removed 1 base from V and 3 bases from J; junction bases left unmatched: 8. CDR3 size: 18 residues. Per the germline V gene, CDR1 is SGHTA and CDR2 is FQGNSA. Written as DNA, the CDR3 is TGTGCCAGCAGCTTAGGACTAGCGGGGGGGCGAGTCAGCTACGAGCAGTACTTC. This codes for CASSLGLAGGRVSYEQYF.

This chain uses TRBV4-3 with TRBJ2-6; D may be TRBD1 (6 bases). Germline V gene data show CDR1 as LGHNA and CDR2 as YSLEER. V lost 7 bases and J 3 bases, leaving 13 bases between the germline ends. There are 15 residues in the CDR3. CDR3 residues: CASTPGVVGANVLTF. The CDR3 DNA is TGCGCCAGCACGCCAGGGGTAGTTGGGGCCAACGTCCTGACTTTC.

In this sample, this clone turned up once. V is TRBV6-2 or TRBV6-3 and J is TRBJ2-7; 13 bases fit TRBD2. Germline assignment: CDR1 MNHEY and CDR2 SVGEGT. The CDR3 loop spans 15 amino acids. The ends lost 4 bases at V and 5 bases at J; junction bases unmatched: 5. This chain's CDR3 is CASSSTSGRPDEQYF. The CDR3 bases are TGTGCCAGCAGTTCGACTAGCGGGAGGCCGGACGAGCAGTACTTC.

V is TRBV7-3 and J is TRBJ2-3, with D possibly matching TRBD2 (6 bases). Germline CDR1 reads SGHTA; CDR2 reads FQGTGA. Deletions cut 5 bases from V and 4 bases from J, with 13 bases between. The CDR3 totals 14 residues. CDR3 sequence (DNA): TGTGCCAGCAGCCCCCAAGGAGGGCCAGATACGCAGTATTTT. Translating gives CASSPQGGPDTQYF.

In this sample, this clone turned up a few times. V gene TRBV10-3 combines with J gene TRBJ2-3, with D perhaps TRBD2 (6 bases). The CDR3 consists of 13 residues. The germline gives CDR1 ENHRY, CDR2 SYGVKD. V lost 4 bases, J lost 6 bases, and 11 bases lay in between. CDR3 region: CAISVGGMDTQYF. In DNA, the CDR3 is TGTGCCATCAGTGTCGGAGGGATGGATACGCAGTATTTT.

This chain uses TRBV9 with TRBJ2-2; 12 nucleotides match TRBD2. The CDR3 is 16 amino acids. CDR1 is SGDLS, CDR2 YYNGEE, per germline. V dropped 7 bases and J dropped 0; count of bases not matched to a gene: 4. CDR3 region: CASGRLAGANTGELFF. CDR3 DNA: TGTGCCAGCGGTAGACTAGCGGGAGCGAACACCGGGGAGCTGTTTTTT.

The chain is built from TRBV10-3 and TRBJ1-6, with a tentative D call TRBD1 (5 bases). Trimming removed 2 bases at V and 7 bases at J, with 6 bases between. Germline V gene sequence: CDR1 ENHRY, CDR2 SYGVKD. CDR3 length equals 13 residues. The CDR3 reads CAISEDSNSPLHF. CDR3 nucleotides: TGTGCCATCAGTGAGGACAGCAATTCACCCCTCCACTTT.

The chain couples TRBV28 to TRBJ2-5; TRBD2 agrees at 10 bases. The CDR3 covers 15 residues. Germline CDR1 is MDHEN and CDR2 is SYDVKM. The V segment lost 3 bases and the J segment 5 bases; nucleotides outside the gene matches: 6. The CDR3 reads CASSFQSGGAETQYF. The CDR3, as DNA: TGTGCCAGCAGTTTTCAGAGCGGGGGGGCTGAGACCCAGTACTTC.

This chain uses TRBV11-2 with TRBJ2-5; 10 bases map to TRBD1. The V gene end was trimmed by 1 base and the J gene end by 5 bases; junction bases not matched to a gene: 4. Germline V gene data show CDR1 as SGHAT and CDR2 as FQNNGV. CDR3 length: 15 amino acids. CDR3 sequence reads: CASSLGQGAWETQYF. DNA of the CDR3: TGTGCCAGCAGCTTAGGACAGGGGGCATGGGAGACCCAGTACTTC.

This clone was seen a few times. The chain has TRBV2 and TRBJ2-7; 9 bases are a match to TRBD1. The J segment lost 6 bases and the V segment lost 6 bases, leaving 6 bases of the junction unmatched. The length of the CDR3 is 13 residues. CDR1 is SNHLY, CDR2 FYNNEI, per germline. This chain's CDR3 is CASSKQGAGEQYF. For the CDR3, the DNA is TGTGCCAGCAGCAAACAGGGGGCTGGCGAGCAGTACTTC.

The gene calls are TRBV6-6 and TRBJ2-3, with D perhaps TRBD1 (7 bases). This CDR3 is built from 13 residues. CDR1 is MNHNY and CDR2 is SVGAGI in the germline V gene (reference sequence). Trimming removed 6 bases at V and 6 bases at J, with 13 bases between. For the CDR3, the DNA is TGTGCCAGCAGGCGGACAGGAGGGGATACGCAGTATTTT. Protein product: CASRRTGGDTQYF.

The J gene is TRBJ2-1, the V gene TRBV5-1, with 8 bases that match TRBD2. This CDR3 spans 17 amino acids. Germline CDR1 reads SGHRS; CDR2 reads YFSETQ. With 0 bases clipped from V and 1 base from J, the junction kept 6 bases outside the gene matches. The CDR3 region is CASSLEPAGGSYNEQFF. CDR3 nucleotides: TGCGCCAGCAGCTTGGAACCCGCGGGAGGATCCTACAATGAGCAGTTCTTC.

About this clone: Other nucleotide sequences from this sample produce the same CDR3. V usage is TRBV3-1 (or the pseudogene TRBV3-2) and J usage is TRBJ1-5, with TRBD1 matching 7 bases. There are 15 residues in the CDR3. V lost 1 base, J lost 4 bases, and 4 bases stayed unmatched. Germline CDR1 and CDR2: LGHDT and YNNKEL (reference sequence). CDR3 sequence (DNA): TGTGCCAGCAGCCAAGGGACAGGAATAAATCAGCCCCAGCATTTT. Protein product: CASSQGTGINQPQHF.